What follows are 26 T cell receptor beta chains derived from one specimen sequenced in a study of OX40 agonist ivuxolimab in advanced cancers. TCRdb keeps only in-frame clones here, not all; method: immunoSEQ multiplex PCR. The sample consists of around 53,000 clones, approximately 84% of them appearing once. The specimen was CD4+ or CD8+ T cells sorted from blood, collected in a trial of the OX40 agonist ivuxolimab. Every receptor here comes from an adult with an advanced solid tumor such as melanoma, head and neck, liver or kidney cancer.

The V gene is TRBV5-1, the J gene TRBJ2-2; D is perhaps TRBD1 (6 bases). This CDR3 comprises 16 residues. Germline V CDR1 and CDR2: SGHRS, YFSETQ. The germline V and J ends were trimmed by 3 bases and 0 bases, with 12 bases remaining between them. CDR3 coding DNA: TGCGCCAGCAGCTATGCAGGGGACGCGAACACCGGGGAGCTGTTTTTT. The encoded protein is CASSYAGDANTGELFF.

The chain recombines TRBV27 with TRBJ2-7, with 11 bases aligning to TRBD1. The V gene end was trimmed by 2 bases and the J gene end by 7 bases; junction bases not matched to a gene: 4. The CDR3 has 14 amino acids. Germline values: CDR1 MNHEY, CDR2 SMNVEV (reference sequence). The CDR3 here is CASSLPGQGGEQYF. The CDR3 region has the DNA TGTGCCAGCAGTTTACCGGGACAGGGGGGAGAGCAGTACTTC.

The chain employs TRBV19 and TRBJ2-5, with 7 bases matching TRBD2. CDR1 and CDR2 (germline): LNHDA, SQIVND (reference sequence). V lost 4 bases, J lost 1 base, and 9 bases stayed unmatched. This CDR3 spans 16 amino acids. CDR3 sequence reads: CASSTYAGAVQETQYF. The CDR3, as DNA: TGTGCCAGTAGTACTTACGCGGGAGCGGTCCAAGAGACCCAGTACTTC.

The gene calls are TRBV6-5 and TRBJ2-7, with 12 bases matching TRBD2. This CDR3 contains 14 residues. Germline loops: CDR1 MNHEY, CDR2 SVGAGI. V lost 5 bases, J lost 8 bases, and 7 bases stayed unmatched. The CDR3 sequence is CASSENLAGGKQYF. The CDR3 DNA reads TGTGCCAGCAGTGAAAACCTAGCGGGAGGGAAGCAGTACTTC.

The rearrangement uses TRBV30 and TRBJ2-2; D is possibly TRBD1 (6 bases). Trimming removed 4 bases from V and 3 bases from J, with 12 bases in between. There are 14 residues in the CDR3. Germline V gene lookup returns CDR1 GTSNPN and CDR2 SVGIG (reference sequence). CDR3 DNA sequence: TGTGCCTGGAATGGGGGCTTCGACACCGGGGAGCTGTTTTTT. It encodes CAWNGGFDTGELFF.

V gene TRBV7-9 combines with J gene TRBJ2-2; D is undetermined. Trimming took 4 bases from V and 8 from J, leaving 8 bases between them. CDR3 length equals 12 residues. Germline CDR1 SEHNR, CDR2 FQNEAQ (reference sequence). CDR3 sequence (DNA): TGTGCCAGCAGCTCCAGTCTAGGGGAGCTGTTTTTT. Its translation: CASSSSLGELFF.

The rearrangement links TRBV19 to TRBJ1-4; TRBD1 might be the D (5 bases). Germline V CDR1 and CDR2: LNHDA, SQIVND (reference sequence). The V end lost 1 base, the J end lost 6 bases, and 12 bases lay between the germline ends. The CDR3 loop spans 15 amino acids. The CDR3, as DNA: TGTGCCAGTAGTATAGTAGGAGGGGCGGATGAAAAACTGTTTTTT. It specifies CASSIVGGADEKLFF.

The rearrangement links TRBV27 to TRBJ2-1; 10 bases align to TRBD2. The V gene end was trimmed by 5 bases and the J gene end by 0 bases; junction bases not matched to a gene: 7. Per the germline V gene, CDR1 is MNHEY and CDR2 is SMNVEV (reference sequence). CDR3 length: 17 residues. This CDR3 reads CASSRRTSGSSYNEQFF. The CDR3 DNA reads TGTGCCAGCAGTCGACGGACTAGCGGCAGCTCCTACAATGAGCAGTTCTTC.

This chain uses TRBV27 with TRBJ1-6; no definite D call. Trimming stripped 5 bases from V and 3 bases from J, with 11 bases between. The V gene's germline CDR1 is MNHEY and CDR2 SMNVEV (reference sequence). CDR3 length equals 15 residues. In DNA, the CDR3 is TGTGCCAGCAGTCCAAGGGCCGACTATAATTCACCCCTCCACTTT. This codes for CASSPRADYNSPLHF.

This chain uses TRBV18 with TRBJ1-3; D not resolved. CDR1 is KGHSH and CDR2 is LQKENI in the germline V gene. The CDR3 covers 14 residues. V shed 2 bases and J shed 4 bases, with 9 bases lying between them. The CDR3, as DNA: TGTGCCAGCTCACCAAGTTTCGGGGGAAACACCATATATTTT. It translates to CASSPSFGGNTIYF.

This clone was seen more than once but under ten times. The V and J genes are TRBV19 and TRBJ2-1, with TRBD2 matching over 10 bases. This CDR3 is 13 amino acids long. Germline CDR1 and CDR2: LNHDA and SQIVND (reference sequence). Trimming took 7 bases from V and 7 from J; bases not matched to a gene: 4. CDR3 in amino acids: CASTSGRANEQFF. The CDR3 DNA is TGTGCCAGTACTAGCGGGAGAGCGAATGAGCAGTTCTTC.

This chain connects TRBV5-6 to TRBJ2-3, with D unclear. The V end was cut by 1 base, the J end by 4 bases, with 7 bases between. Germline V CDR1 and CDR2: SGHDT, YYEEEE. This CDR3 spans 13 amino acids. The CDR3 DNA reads TGTGCCAGCAGCTTGCCGGGTCCAGATACGCAGTATTTT. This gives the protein CASSLPGPDTQYF.

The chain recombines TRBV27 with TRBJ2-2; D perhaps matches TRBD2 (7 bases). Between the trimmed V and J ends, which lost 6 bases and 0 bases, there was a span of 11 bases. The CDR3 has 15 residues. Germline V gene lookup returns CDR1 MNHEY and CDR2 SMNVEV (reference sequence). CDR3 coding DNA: TGTGCCAGCAGGGGGGCGGGGGCGAACACCGGGGAGCTGTTTTTT. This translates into CASRGAGANTGELFF.

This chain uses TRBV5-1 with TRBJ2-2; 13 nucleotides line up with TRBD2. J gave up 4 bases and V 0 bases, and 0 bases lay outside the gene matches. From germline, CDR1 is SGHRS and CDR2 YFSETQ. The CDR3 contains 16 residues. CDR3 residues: CASSLGTSGSTGELFF. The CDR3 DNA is TGCGCCAGCAGCTTGGGGACTAGCGGGAGCACCGGGGAGCTGTTTTTT. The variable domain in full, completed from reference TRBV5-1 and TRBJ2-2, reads KAGVTQTPRYLIKTRGQQVTLSCSPISGHRSVSWYQQTPGQGLQFLFEYFSETQRNKGNFPGRFSGRQFSNSRSEMNVSTLELGDSALYLCASSLGTSGSTGELFFGEGSRLTVL.

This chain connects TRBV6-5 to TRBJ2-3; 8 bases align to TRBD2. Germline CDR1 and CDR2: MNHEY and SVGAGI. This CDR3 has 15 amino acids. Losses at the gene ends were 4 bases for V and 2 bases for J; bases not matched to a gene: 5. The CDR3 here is CASSLAGTNTDTQYF. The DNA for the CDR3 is TGTGCCAGCAGTTTAGCGGGAACAAACACAGATACGCAGTATTTT.

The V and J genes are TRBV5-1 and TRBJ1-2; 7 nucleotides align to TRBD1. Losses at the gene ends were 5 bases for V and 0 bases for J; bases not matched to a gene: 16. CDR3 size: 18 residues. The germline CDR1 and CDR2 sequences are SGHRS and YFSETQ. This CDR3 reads CASSTYPPSGTANYGYTF. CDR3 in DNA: TGCGCCAGCAGTACCTACCCCCCCTCCGGGACAGCTAACTATGGCTACACCTTC.

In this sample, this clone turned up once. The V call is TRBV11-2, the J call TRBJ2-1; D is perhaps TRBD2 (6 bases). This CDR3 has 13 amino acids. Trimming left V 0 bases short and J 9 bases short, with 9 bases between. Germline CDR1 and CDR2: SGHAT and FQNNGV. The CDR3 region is CASSLDRGSEQFF. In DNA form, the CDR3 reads TGTGCCAGCAGCTTAGATCGGGGGTCTGAGCAGTTCTTC.

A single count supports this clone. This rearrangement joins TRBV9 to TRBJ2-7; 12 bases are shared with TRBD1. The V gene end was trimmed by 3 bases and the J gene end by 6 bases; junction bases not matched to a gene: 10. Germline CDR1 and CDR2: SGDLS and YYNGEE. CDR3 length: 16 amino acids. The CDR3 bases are TGTGCCAGCAGCGCCGGGGAGGGACAGGGGGCGGCCGAGCAGTACTTC. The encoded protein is CASSAGEGQGAAEQYF.

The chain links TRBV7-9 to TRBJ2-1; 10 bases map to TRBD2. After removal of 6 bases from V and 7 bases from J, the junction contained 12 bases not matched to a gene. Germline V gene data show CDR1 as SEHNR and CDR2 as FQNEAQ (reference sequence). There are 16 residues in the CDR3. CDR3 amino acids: CASRDLGAGGKNEQFF. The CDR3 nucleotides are TGTGCCAGCAGAGACTTAGGAGCGGGAGGGAAGAATGAGCAGTTCTTC. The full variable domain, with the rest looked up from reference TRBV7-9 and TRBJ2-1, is DTGVSQNPRHKITKRGQNVTFRCDPISEHNRLYWYRQTLGQGPEFLTYFQNEAQLEKSRLLSDRFSAERPKGSFSTLEIQRTEQGDSAMYLCASRDLGAGGKNEQFFGPGTRLTVL.

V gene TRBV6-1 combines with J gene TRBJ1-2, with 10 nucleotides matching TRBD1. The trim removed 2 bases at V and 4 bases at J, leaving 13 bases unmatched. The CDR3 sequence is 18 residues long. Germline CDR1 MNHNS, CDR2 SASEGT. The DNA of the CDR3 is TGTGCCAGCAGTGAAACAAGGGATGGGACAGGGGACACCTATGGCTACACCTTC. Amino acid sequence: CASSETRDGTGDTYGYTF.

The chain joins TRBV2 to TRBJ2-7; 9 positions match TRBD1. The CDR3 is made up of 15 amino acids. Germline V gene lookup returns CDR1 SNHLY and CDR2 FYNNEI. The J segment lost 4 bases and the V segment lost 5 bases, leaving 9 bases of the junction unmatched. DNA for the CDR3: TGTGCCAGCAGTCAACAGGGGGCGCTTTCTTACGAGCAGTACTTC. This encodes CASSQQGALSYEQYF.

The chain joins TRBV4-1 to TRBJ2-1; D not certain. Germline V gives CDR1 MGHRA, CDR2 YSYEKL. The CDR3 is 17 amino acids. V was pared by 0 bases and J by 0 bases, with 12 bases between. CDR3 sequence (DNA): TGCGCCAGCAGCCAAGAACAAACCAGGAGCTCCTACAATGAGCAGTTCTTC. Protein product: CASSQEQTRSSYNEQFF.

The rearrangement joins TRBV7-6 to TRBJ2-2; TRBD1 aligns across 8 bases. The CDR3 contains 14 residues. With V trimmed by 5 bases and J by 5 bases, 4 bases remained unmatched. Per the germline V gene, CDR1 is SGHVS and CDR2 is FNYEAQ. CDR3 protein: CASSVGQGTGELFF. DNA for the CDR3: TGTGCCAGCAGCGTCGGACAGGGAACCGGGGAGCTGTTTTTT.

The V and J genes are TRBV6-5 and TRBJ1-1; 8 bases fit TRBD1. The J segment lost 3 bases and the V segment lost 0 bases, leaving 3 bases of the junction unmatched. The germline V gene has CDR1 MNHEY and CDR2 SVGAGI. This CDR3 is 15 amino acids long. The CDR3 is CASSYSAGGDTEAFF. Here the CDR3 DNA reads TGTGCCAGCAGTTACTCGGCAGGGGGCGACACTGAAGCTTTCTTT.

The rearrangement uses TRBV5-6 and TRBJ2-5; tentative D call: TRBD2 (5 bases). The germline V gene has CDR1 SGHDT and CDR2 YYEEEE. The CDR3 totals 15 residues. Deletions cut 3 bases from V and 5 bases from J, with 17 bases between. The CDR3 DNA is TGTGCCAGCAGCTCCTATTCGACCGGGATGGAGACCCAGTACTTC. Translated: CASSSYSTGMETQYF. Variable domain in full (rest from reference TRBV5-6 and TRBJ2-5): DAGVTQSPTHLIKTRGQQVTLRCSPKSGHDTVSWYQQALGQGPQFIFQYYEEEERQRGNFPDRFSGHQFPNYSSELNVNALLLGDSALYLCASSSYSTGMETQYFGPGTRLLVL.

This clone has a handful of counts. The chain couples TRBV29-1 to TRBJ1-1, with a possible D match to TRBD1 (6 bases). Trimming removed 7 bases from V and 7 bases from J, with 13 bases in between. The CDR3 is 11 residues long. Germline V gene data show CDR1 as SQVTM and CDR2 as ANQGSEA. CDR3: CSADRRDEAFF. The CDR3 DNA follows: TGCAGCGCGGACAGAAGGGATGAAGCTTTCTTT.